This is a list of T cell receptor beta chains from one sample in a study of regulatory T cells in long-lasting Graves disease. TCRdb reprocessed the multiplex PCR reads with MiXCR, giving one entry per CDR3 protein. Among about 470,000 distinct CDR3 sequences, 15% to 20% were seen once, and the ten largest hold over 9%. The same sample was also used in a study of T cells in Graves' hyperthyroidism and ophthalmopathy.

The source material was peripheral blood mononuclear cells (PBMCs), sampled at new diagnosis, from a patient treated with antithyroid drugs. Receptor source: a man aged 40-50 years with Graves disease. Each CDR3 is given with its conserved first and last residue. Each record gives: clone size, J gene, V gene, D gene, CDR3 protein, CDR3 DNA. D genes are given only for firm matches. Size is stated for part of the rows, as once, few or many counts, or as a class when the clone is expanded.

many,TRBJ2-7,TRBV11-2,-,CASSIWDGSYEQYF,TGTGCCAGCAGTATCTGGGACGGCTCCTACGAGCAGTACTTC
-,TRBJ1-4,TRBV28,TRBD1,CASSSPGQETEKLFF,TGTGCCAGCAGTTCCCCAGGACAGGAGACAGAAAAACTGTTTTTT
few,TRBJ2-4,TRBV6-1,TRBD1,CASRSGDSGKNIQYF,TGTGCCAGCAGATCCGGGGACAGCGGAAAAAACATTCAGTACTTC
-,TRBJ1-5,TRBV6-2/TRBV6-3,-,CASSENPNQPQHF,TGTGCCAGCAGTGAAAACCCGAATCAGCCCCAGCATTTT
many,TRBJ2-7,TRBV20-1,TRBD2,CSARAAGLAGDLEQYF,TGCAGTGCTAGAGCCGCCGGACTAGCGGGAGATTTAGAGCAGTACTTC
many,TRBJ2-1,TRBV2,-,CASTFYNEQFF,TGTGCCAGCACTTTCTACAATGAGCAGTTCTTC
-,TRBJ2-7,TRBV12-3/TRBV12-4,-,CASSLAGGGGSEQYF,TGTGCCAGCAGTTTAGCGGGAGGGGGGGGGTCCGAGCAGTACTTC
few,TRBJ1-1,TRBV20-1,-,CSARSPKNTEAFF,TGCAGTGCTAGGAGTCCGAAGAACACTGAAGCTTTCTTT
many,TRBJ2-2,TRBV5-5,TRBD1,CASSLEGGGVNTGELFF,TGTGCCAGCAGCTTGGAAGGGGGCGGCGTAAACACCGGGGAGCTGTTTTTT
many,TRBJ1-6,TRBV5-5,-,CASSFPQGRSPLHF,TGTGCCAGCAGCTTCCCCCAGGGAAGATCACCCCTCCACTTT
-,TRBJ1-2,TRBV29-1,-,CSDQDTMNYGYTF,TGCAGCGACCAAGACACGATGAACTATGGCTACACCTTC
many,TRBJ1-2,TRBV12-3/TRBV12-4,-,CASSRFRGDGYTF,TGTGCCAGCAGCCGCTTCCGGGGGGATGGCTACACCTTC
many,TRBJ2-7,TRBV12-3/TRBV12-4,-,CASQGPSYEQYF,TGTGCCAGCCAGGGCCCATCCTACGAGCAGTACTTC
-,TRBJ2-1,TRBV19,TRBD2,CAKAGGSYNEQFF,TGTGCCAAGGCGGGGGGATCCTACAATGAGCAGTTCTTC
-,TRBJ2-1,TRBV29-1,-,CSATPNGVSEQFF,TGCAGCGCCACACCAAATGGGGTAAGCGAGCAGTTCTTC
many,TRBJ2-3,TRBV3-1,TRBD2,CASTSILAGVTDTQYF,TGTGCCAGCACCTCAATCCTAGCGGGGGTCACAGATACGCAGTATTTT
many,TRBJ2-1,TRBV5-1,-,CASSLGTPLYNEQFF,TGCGCCAGCAGCTTGGGGACACCTCTCTACAATGAGCAGTTCTTC
-,TRBJ2-1,TRBV29-1,TRBD1,CSDQQLGDRFTVGNYNEQFF,TGCAGCGACCAACAGTTGGGGGACAGGTTCACGGTGGGAAACTACAATGAGCAGTTCTTC
few,TRBJ2-7,TRBV6-9,-,CASSSPSEPIYEQYF,TGTGCCAGCAGTTCTCCCAGCGAACCTATCTACGAGCAGTACTTC
-,TRBJ2-7,TRBV4-1,-,CASSQTQTYEQYF,TGCGCCAGCAGCCAGACCCAGACCTACGAGCAGTACTTC
few,TRBJ2-3,TRBV10-1,-,CASSAGWTDTQYF,TGCGCCAGCAGTGCTGGTTGGACAGATACGCAGTATTTT
few,TRBJ2-3,TRBV24-1,TRBD2,CATSDFSGRAGLITDTQYF,TGTGCCACCAGTGACTTTAGCGGGAGGGCCGGATTGATCACAGATACGCAGTATTTT
-,TRBJ2-3,TRBV7-9,TRBD1,CAGLPPGQGAHTQYF,TGTGCCGGCCTACCACCGGGACAGGGGGCCCATACGCAGTATTTT
few,TRBJ1-1,TRBV19,-,CASSMGRVRTEAFF,TGTGCCAGTAGTATGGGCAGGGTGAGAACTGAAGCTTTCTTT
-,TRBJ1-6,TRBV4-1,TRBD1,CASSQVTGGGISPLHF,TGCGCCAGCAGCCAGGTGACAGGGGGCGGAATTTCACCCCTCCACTTT
-,TRBJ2-3,TRBV19,TRBD2,CASSGLAYTDTQYF,TGTGCCAGTAGCGGACTAGCATACACAGATACGCAGTATTTT
many,TRBJ2-3,TRBV7-2,TRBD2,CASSSGLAGSTDTQYF,TGTGCCAGCAGTTCCGGACTAGCGGGGAGCACAGATACGCAGTATTTT
-,TRBJ2-5,TRBV29-1,-,CSVEGGVFETQYF,TGCAGCGTTGAGGGGGGAGTATTCGAGACCCAGTACTTC
few,TRBJ2-7,TRBV5-1,-,CASSYAGTYEQYF,TGCGCCAGCAGTTATGCGGGGACCTACGAGCAGTACTTC
many,TRBJ2-7,TRBV28,-,CASSSPDRYYEQYF,TGTGCCAGCAGTTCTCCGGACCGATACTACGAGCAGTACTTC
many,TRBJ2-1,TRBV20-1,TRBD2,CSGRRREYNEQFF,TGCAGTGGTCGAAGGCGGGAGTACAATGAGCAGTTCTTC
few,TRBJ2-7,TRBV19,-,CATPGPPRYEQYF,TGTGCCACCCCGGGACCGCCTCGCTACGAGCAGTACTTC
many,TRBJ2-5,TRBV7-9,TRBD2,CASSRSGGYQETQYF,TGTGCCAGCAGCCGTAGCGGGGGGTACCAAGAGACCCAGTACTTC